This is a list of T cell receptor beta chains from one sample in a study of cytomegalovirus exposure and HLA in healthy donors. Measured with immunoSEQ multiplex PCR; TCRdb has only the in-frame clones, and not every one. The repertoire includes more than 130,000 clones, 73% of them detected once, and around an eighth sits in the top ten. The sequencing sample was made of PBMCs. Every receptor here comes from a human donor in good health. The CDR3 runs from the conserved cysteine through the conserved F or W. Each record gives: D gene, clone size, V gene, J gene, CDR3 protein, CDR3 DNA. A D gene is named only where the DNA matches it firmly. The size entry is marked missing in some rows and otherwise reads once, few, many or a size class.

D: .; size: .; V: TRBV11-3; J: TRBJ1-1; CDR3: CASSLEAGNTEAFF; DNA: TGTGCCAGCAGCTTAGAAGCGGGGAACACTGAAGCTTTCTTT
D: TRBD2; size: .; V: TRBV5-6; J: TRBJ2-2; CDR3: CASSPGLGTGELFF; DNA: TGTGCCAGCAGCCCGGGACTAGGTACCGGGGAGCTGTTTTTT
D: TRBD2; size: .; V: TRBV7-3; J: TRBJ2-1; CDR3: CASSLMGLAGVNEQFF; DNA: TGTGCCAGCAGCTTAATGGGACTAGCGGGGGTGAATGAGCAGTTCTTC
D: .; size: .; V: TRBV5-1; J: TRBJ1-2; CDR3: CASSLAAGIGWEGYGYTF; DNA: TGCGCCAGCAGCTTGGCTGCCGGGATCGGATGGGAGGGCTATGGCTACACCTTC
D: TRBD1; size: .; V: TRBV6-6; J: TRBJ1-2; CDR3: CASSWAGGGENYGYPF; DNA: TGTGCCAGCAGTTGGGCAGGGGGCGGCGAGAACTATGGCTACCCCTTC
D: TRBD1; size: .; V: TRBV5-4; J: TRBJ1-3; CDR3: CASSLTGVFGNTIYF; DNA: TGTGCCAGCAGCTTGACAGGGGTCTTCGGAAACACCATATATTTT
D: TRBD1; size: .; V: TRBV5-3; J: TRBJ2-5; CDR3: CARSKDRGGRETQYF; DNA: TGTGCCAGAAGCAAGGACAGGGGGGGGAGAGAGACCCAGTACTTC
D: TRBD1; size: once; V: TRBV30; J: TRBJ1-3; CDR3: CAWSRGAQGAGNTIYF; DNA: TGTGCCTGGAGTCGGGGGGCACAGGGGGCTGGAAACACCATATATTTT
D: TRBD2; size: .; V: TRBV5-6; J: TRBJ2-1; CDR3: CASSHDSGSSYNEQFF; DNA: TGTGCCAGCAGCCACGATAGCGGGAGCTCCTACAATGAGCAGTTCTTC
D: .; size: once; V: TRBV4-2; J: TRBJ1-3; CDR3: CASSQDRRGGNTIYF; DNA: TGTGCCAGCAGCCAAGATAGGCGGGGGGGGAACACCATATATTTT